These 20 T cell receptor beta chains originate from one sample sequenced in a study of Graves' ophthalmopathy and Graves' hyperthyroidism. Amplified material comprised TCR beta CDR3 regions derived from RNA transcripts. Second-round multiplex PCR followed a first-round RT-PCR using HTBI primers. A single record per CDR3 protein comes from TCRdb applying MiXCR to the multiplex PCR reads. Of approximately 500,000 distinct CDR3 sequences listed, 13% to 15% are singletons. The specimen sequenced was blood. Receptor source: a woman aged 25 to 39 with Graves' ophthalmopathy.

This clonotype was observed at least ten times. This chain connects TRBV2 to TRBJ1-2; D gene unclear. The germline CDR1 and CDR2 sequences are SNHLY and FYNNEI. The CDR3 length is 10 residues. The V end lost 11 bases, the J end lost 3 bases, and 7 bases lay between the germline ends. The CDR3 region is CASVDYGYTF. The CDR3 nucleotides read TGTGCCTCTGTCGACTATGGCTACACCTTC.

This clonotype was detected ten times or more. Possible read error: a much larger clone is one base away. The CDR3 ends on some other residue instead of the conserved phenylalanine or tryptophan, so this is likely a read error. J is TRBJ1-5 and V is TRBV12-3 or TRBV12-4, with D perhaps matching TRBD1 (5 bases). Trimming removed 1 base at V and 9 bases at J, with 13 bases between. The CDR3 sequence is 14 residues long. CDR3 region: CASSLDRPSAPQHL. CDR3 coding DNA: TGTGCCAGCAGTTTAGACAGGCCATCAGCGCCCCAGCATCTT.

The V call is TRBV12-3 or TRBV12-4, the J call TRBJ2-5, with D possibly matching TRBD2 (7 bases). The CDR3 loop spans 14 amino acids. V was pared by 7 bases and J by 5 bases, with 17 bases between. CDR3 sequence reads: CASKDWGGGETQYF. In nucleotides, the CDR3 is TGTGCCAGCAAGGATTGGGGAGGGGGGGAGACCCAGTACTTC.

The rearrangement links TRBV9 to TRBJ2-4, with 7 bases fitting TRBD2. The trim removed 3 bases at V and 10 bases at J, leaving 7 bases unmatched. Germline CDR1 SGDLS, CDR2 YYNGEE. The CDR3 has 13 residues. The CDR3 loop is CASSDGSGVIQYF. Written as DNA, the CDR3 is TGTGCCAGCAGCGATGGGAGCGGGGTTATTCAGTACTTC.

This clonotype was seen a few times. The V and J genes are TRBV12-3 or TRBV12-4 and TRBJ2-5; the match to TRBD2 covers 11 bases. The junction had 8 bases not matched to a gene; V was cut back by 7 bases and J by 4 bases. The CDR3 has 15 amino acids. This CDR3 reads CASIPSGGRLETQYF. In nucleotides, the CDR3 is TGTGCCAGCATCCCTAGCGGGGGGCGACTAGAGACCCAGTACTTC.

On this clonotype: A much larger clonotype is one base distant, so this may be a read error. This chain's CDR3 is CASSSRGQGHYGYTF. The CDR3 DNA is TGTGCCAGCAGCTCGAGGGGACAGGGCCACTATGGCTACACCTTC. The chain joins TRBV11-1 to TRBJ1-2; 9 bases agree with TRBD1. The CDR3 extends over 15 amino acids. V was clipped by 4 bases and J by 3 bases; unmatched bases: 6. Germline lookup yields CDR1 SGHAT and CDR2 FQDESV (reference sequence).

This clonotype was picked up many times. V and J are TRBV6-1 and TRBJ2-7; 10 bases match TRBD1. CDR1 MNHNS and CDR2 SASEGT come from the germline V gene. The CDR3 extends over 14 amino acids. The junction had 5 bases not matched to a gene; V was cut back by 4 bases and J by 5 bases. The CDR3 loop reads CASSAGTGADEQYF. DNA of the CDR3: TGTGCCAGCAGTGCTGGGACAGGGGCCGACGAGCAGTACTTC.

Points on this clonotype: One junction end does not reproduce the germline sequence, and a read error may be involved. The CDR3 nucleotides read TGTGCCAGCAGTGAACTTCTAGGGGTTCAGCCTCAGCATTTT. The encoded protein is CASSELLGVQPQHF. The chain links TRBV6-4 to TRBJ1-5; a possible D gene is TRBD1 (5 bases). The CDR3 is 14 residues long. From germline, CDR1 is MRHNA and CDR2 SNTAGT.

This clonotype was seen a handful of times. The chain joins TRBV9 to TRBJ2-5; D is unresolved. CDR1 is SGDLS and CDR2 is YYNGEE in the germline V gene. The CDR3 extends over 13 amino acids. The V and J ends lost 0 bases and 5 bases respectively, with 8 bases between them. CDR3 coding DNA: TGTGCCAGCAGCGTAGGTTCGGTGGAGACCCAGTACTTC. It encodes CASSVGSVETQYF.

This clonotype was recorded many times. V gene TRBV14 combines with J gene TRBJ2-7; a possible D gene is TRBD2 (5 bases). CDR3 length equals 13 residues. The germline CDR1 and CDR2 sequences are SGHDN and FVKESK. Deletions cut 4 bases from V and 4 bases from J, with 11 bases between. The CDR3 here is CASSRGPNYEQYF. CDR3 in DNA: TGTGCCAGCAGCCGCGGGCCCAATTACGAGCAGTACTTC. The full variable domain, in which reference TRBV14 and TRBJ2-7 provide the parts outside the CDR3, is EAGVTQFPSHSVIEKGQTVTLRCDPISGHDNLYWYRRVMGKEIKFLLHFVKESKQDESGMPNNRFLAERTGGTYSTLKVQPAELEDSGVYFCASSRGPNYEQYFGPGTRLTVT.

This clonotype came up many times. The chain recombines TRBV25-1 with TRBJ2-7, with 9 bases matching TRBD1. Germline values: CDR1 MGHDK, CDR2 SYGVNS. The CDR3 is 14 amino acids. Germline trimming cut 3 bases from V and 5 bases from J; bases unmatched to any gene: 5. The DNA for the CDR3 is TGTGCCAGCAGTGATCCGGGACAGGGAGACGAGCAGTACTTC. Protein sequence: CASSDPGQGDEQYF.

This clonotype was counted at least ten times. The chain recombines TRBV5-5 with TRBJ1-5; 7 bases are a match to TRBD1. V gave up 5 bases and J gave up 7 bases; unmatched junction bases: 9. The germline V gene has CDR1 SGHKS and CDR2 YYEKEE (reference sequence). This CDR3 spans 14 amino acids. In nucleotides, the CDR3 is TGTGCCAGCAGTGCAGGGGGTCGACGGCAGCCCCAGCATTTT. It encodes CASSAGGRRQPQHF.

At least ten counts were recorded for this clonotype. This chain links TRBV20-1 with TRBJ2-5; 10 bases map to TRBD2. This CDR3 is 16 amino acids long. V shed 6 bases and J 1 base; nucleotides not matched to a gene: 11. Germline loops: CDR1 DFQATT, CDR2 SNEGSKA (reference sequence). As DNA, the CDR3 is TGCAGTGCGAGAACCGGGACTAGCGCCTCCCAAGAGACCCAGTACTTC. Its translation is CSARTGTSASQETQYF.

There are many counts of this clonotype. V usage is TRBV29-1 and J usage is TRBJ2-5; D is tentatively TRBD1 or TRBD2 (5 bases each). CDR1 is SQVTM, CDR2 ANQGSEA, per germline. This CDR3 region has 15 residues. Trimming stripped 3 bases from V and 3 bases from J, with 17 bases between. CDR3 DNA sequence: TGCAGCGTTGAGGGATTTGGGACGGCTGAAGAGACCCAGTACTTC. It translates to CSVEGFGTAEETQYF.

The chain has TRBV20-1 and TRBJ2-5; TRBD1 matches at 8 bases. This CDR3 has 16 residues. CDR1 and CDR2 (germline): DFQATT, SNEGSKA (reference sequence). V lost 5 bases and J lost 7; bases outside the gene matches: 18. The CDR3 DNA sequence: TGCAGTGCTTTAGGCTACACTCCGACAGGGGTGGTGACCCAGTACTTC. This translates into CSALGYTPTGVVTQYF.

CDR3 residues: CASSYKVLGTEAFF. CDR3 coding DNA: TGTGCCAGCAGTTATAAAGTTTTGGGCACTGAAGCTTTCTTT. The gene calls are TRBV6-5 and TRBJ1-1; D uncertain. The CDR3 is made up of 14 amino acids. The germline V gene encodes CDR1 MNHEY and CDR2 SVGAGI. Trimming shortened V by 3 bases and J by 4 bases, and 12 bases separated the two germline ends.

This clonotype appeared many times. This chain links TRBV12-3 or TRBV12-4 with TRBJ2-5; TRBD2 aligns across 9 bases. The CDR3 sequence is 13 residues long. The V gene end was trimmed by 6 bases and the J gene end by 5 bases; junction bases not matched to a gene: 4. The CDR3 reads CASRLSGGETQYF. The CDR3 region has the DNA TGTGCCAGCAGACTAAGCGGGGGGGAGACCCAGTACTTC.

This clonotype has at least ten counts. The chain links TRBV28 to TRBJ2-2; D is ambiguous. This CDR3 region has 16 residues. The germline CDR1 and CDR2 sequences are MDHEN and SYDVKM. The V end lost 2 bases, the J end lost 4 bases, and 14 bases lay between the germline ends. The CDR3 bases are TGTGCCAGCAGTTTACTTCCGGGCTCGGGCACCGGGGAGCTGTTTTTT. Encoded protein: CASSLLPGSGTGELFF.

This clonotype was found many times. The gene calls are TRBV7-2 and TRBJ1-5; TRBD1 is a possible D gene (5 bases). Trimming took off 3 bases at V and 6 bases at J, with 12 bases between the two ends. CDR3 length: 14 residues. CDR1 is SGHTA, CDR2 FQGNSA, per germline. CDR3 residues: CASSFGTGGQPQHF. The DNA of the CDR3 is TGTGCCAGCAGCTTCGGAACGGGGGGTCAGCCCCAGCATTTT.

In its sample, this clonotype was seen a few times. The chain couples TRBV6-2 or TRBV6-3 to TRBJ1-5; D remains unclear. V was shortened by 0 bases and J by 2 bases, with 14 bases between the two germline ends. The CDR3 is 17 amino acids. The germline V gene has CDR1 MNHEY and CDR2 SVGEGT. The CDR3 nucleotides are TGTGCCAGCAGTTACTCGGTGGCCTTCGGGGGCAATCAGCCCCAGCATTTT. This gives the protein CASSYSVAFGGNQPQHF.